This T cell receptor beta chain was profiled in a study of vaccination effects on CD4 cells after COVID-19 (dated by TCRdb to the early 2020s). Background on the whole study: In the ViraFEST assay, PBMC were stimulated with viral peptide pools, and antigen-specific CD4+ T cell clonotypes were then identified by expansion using TCR sequencing. Each participant got two doses of an mRNA SARS-CoV-2 vaccine, either BNT162b2 or mRNA-1273. Some 2.2 million PBMC per well were cultured in IMDM with roughly 5% human AB serum, 8 to 10 IU/ml IL-2 and gentamicin, plus 10 ug/ml peptides. SARS-CoV-2 spike-specific CD4+ TCR repertoires were compared before and after mRNA vaccination in COVID-19 convalescent patients and in infection-naive vaccine recipients. A total of 9 to 11 COVID-19 convalescent patients and a handful of SARS-CoV-2-naive healthy vaccine recipients were included in the full study. Cultures from other donors in the study were sequenced with the Oncomine TCR Beta short-read assay on an Illumina iSeq 100.

After more than 9 days of culture, CD4+ T cells were isolated with the EasySep CD4+ T cell isolation kit. None of the healthy vaccine recipients had a prior SARS-CoV-2 infection, which was confirmed by nucleocapsid antibody tests that came back negative both before and after vaccination. Half of the culture medium was replaced with fresh IL-2-containing medium on days 3 and 7. Unless noted otherwise, every peptide stimulation condition was cultured in triplicate wells. Using Ficoll-Paque Plus gradient centrifugation, PBMC were separated from whole blood and then either used fresh or cryopreserved at -140C. The QIAamp micro DNA kit was used to extract genomic DNA from the cultured CD4+ T cells. Overall results and qualifications from the work: In healthy vaccine recipients, vaccine-induced clones were almost all SARS-CoV-2 mono-reactive, with only 1 of 255 being cross-reactive with common cold coronaviruses. Only a small number of convalescent patients were included, and no early post-infection timepoints were available, which limited the study. Clones induced by infection and clones induced by vaccination both contracted markedly at late timepoints after vaccination, which fits with T cell responses waning over time.

The library was produced with the immunoSEQ multiplex PCR assay. DNA from the CD4+ T cells that had been cultured and isolated underwent TCR beta CDR3 sequencing. For the original study's pipeline: Non-productive TCR sequences were removed, reads were trimmed to the CDR3 region, and CDR3s of at least 7 amino acids were retained. Antigen-specific clonotypes were identified with the MANAFEST web app by comparing expansion in peptide wells against reference cultures. Positive clones required FDR<0.05 expansion versus reference and all other wells, odds ratio above 5, and frequency above 0.1% in two replicate wells. A clonotype was called cross-reactive if it was significantly expanded both in SARS-CoV-2 spike wells and in at least one common cold coronavirus spike condition. CDR3 similarity was assessed by Levenshtein distance with the stringdist R package, and unrooted trees were built with ape in R 3.6.1. Sourced from immuneACCESS, this table was stored by TCRdb with only in-frame sequences that have V and J called. A share of the clones is absent; for the studies checked, an unresolved V gene accounts for under half, and the remainder has no known explanation. V, J and clone size are taken as reported in that table, and D and trimming were inferred from the DNA itself. Counted in this sample were 50,000 or so clones; around 63% of them appeared once. The top ten clones comprise approximately 5% of the sample.

As regards this clone: It lacks a known antigen. No quality values exist for individual bases; no much larger clone is one base distant.

The junction shows trimming of 2 bases on V and 5 bases on J, plus 12 bases between the germline ends. Via the germline V gene, CDR1 is SGDLS and CDR2 YYNGEE. The CDR3 numbers 14 residues from cysteine through phenylalanine. Only CDR3 DNA is held: 42 bases, read in frame from base 1. This clonotype originated in a human donor who received a COVID-19 vaccine. The sequenced sample was CD4+ T cells from PBMCs cultured without peptide, obtained before COVID-19 vaccination. The chain is encoded by TRBV9 joined to TRBJ2-3; confidence is insufficient to name the D gene. In nucleotide form, the sequence is TGTGCCAGCAGCGTGGAAAGTTCTGTAGATACGCAGTATTTT. This sequence encodes CASSVESSVDTQYF.